Given below is one TCR beta chain in context. The source of the sample is a study of blood T cell repertoires in COVID-19. Study context: Sources were T cells, B-cell-depleted T cells, or PBMCs; the material itself was cDNA or gDNA.

The ends were cut back, 10 bases at V and 4 bases at J, with 17 bases in the middle. The V gene's germline CDR1 is MNHEY and CDR2 SVGAGI. The CDR3 is made up of 14 amino acids. Only in-frame clones appear in the TCRdb table, and some are missing; sequencing was by immunoSEQ multiplex PCR. The sample has roughly 100,000 clones, roughly 90% seen once; the top ten hold roughly 5.2%. The Seattle patients, enrolled during active infection, were followed longitudinally. The clonotype was recovered from a woman aged 45-59 years with COVID-19, enrolled during active disease. The sample comprised peripheral blood. V gene TRBV6-5 combines with J gene TRBJ1-3; maybe TRBD1 (6 bases). CDR3 bases: TGTGCCACCAGACTCCAGGGGCGAGGAAACACCATATATTTT. Translating gives CATRLQGRGNTIYF.